The clone carrying this TCR beta chain was recorded a few times. Its antigen is undetermined. Mouse gene names and germline throughout. The read stops 3 residues short of the end of the CDR3; the missing end is completed from the germline J gene. The sample has other DNA sequences that encode this CDR3 too. After isolation, RNA underwent reverse transcription to generate cDNA as the sequencing template. Clones were sequenced by immunoSEQ multiplex PCR, and TCRdb holds only the in-frame ones, with some missing. Singletons are absent from the sample, which has about 270,000 clones. Sorting of pooled cutaneous lymph node cells was based on CD4, CD8alpha, NKG2D, NKG2ACE and other markers. Germline-derived CDR1 and CDR2 are FNHDT and SITEND (reference sequence). V shed 5 bases, J shed 7 bases, and the junction held 9 bases outside the gene matches. This CDR3 is 16 amino acids long. The entry originates in a study of CD8+ T cells in alopecia areata.

Study-level results: Possibly as an HLA-related effect, TCR sharing across patients appeared less clear than in mice.

The sample consisted of CD4+ T cells sorted from a lymph node. The clonotype comes from a C3H/HeJ mouse with alopecia areata. Mice of this strain are of MHC haplotype H2-k. The V call is TRBV19, the J call TRBJ1-6, with TRBD1 matching 10 bases. TRBJ1-6 is labeled an ORF, and its function is uncertain. CDR3 residues: CASSPGTGAGNSPLYF. The part of the CDR3 DNA that was read is TGTGCCAGCAGCCCCGGGACAGGGGCCGGGAATTCGCCC.